Listed here are 27 T cell receptor beta chains from one sample, sequenced in a study of chemoradiotherapy in HPV16-positive cancers. Profiling relied on immunoSEQ multiplex PCR, and the TCRdb table lists in-frame clones only, not all of them. The data hold 5,500 to 8,000 clones, with less than 90% observed a single time. Sample acquisition took place from a patient who underwent chemoradiotherapy. The receptors shown here come from a human donor with HPV-associated anogenital cancer.

The genes are TRBV6-1 and TRBJ1-4, with a weak D call TRBD1 (5 bases). The CDR3 consists of 13 residues. Germline V gives CDR1 MNHNS, CDR2 SASEGT. The V and J ends lost 5 bases and 6 bases respectively, with 10 bases between them. CDR3 sequence: CASSQDSYEKLFF. The CDR3 DNA follows: TGTGCCAGCAGTCAAGACAGCTATGAAAAACTGTTTTTT.

The chain couples TRBV4-2 to TRBJ1-5; the match to TRBD1 covers 8 bases. V dropped 1 base and J dropped 6; count of bases not matched to a gene: 11. Germline V lookup: CDR1 LGHNA, CDR2 YNFKEQ. The CDR3 has 17 amino acids. The CDR3 sequence: CASSQVGRAGGFQPQHF. The CDR3, as DNA: TGTGCCAGCAGCCAAGTCGGTAGAGCAGGGGGCTTTCAGCCCCAGCATTTT.

V gene TRBV7-2 combines with J gene TRBJ2-1; D assignment may be TRBD1 or TRBD2 (5 bases each). Germline V lookup: CDR1 SGHTA, CDR2 FQGNSA. The CDR3 contains 14 residues. V lost 1 base and J lost 4, with 8 bases in between. The CDR3 loop is CASSLGGGYNEQFF. CDR3 DNA sequence: TGTGCCAGCAGCTTAGGGGGCGGGTACAATGAGCAGTTCTTC.

The chain links TRBV11-2 to TRBJ2-2, with a possible D match to TRBD1 (8 bases). Looked up from germline, CDR1 is SGHAT and CDR2 is FQNNGV. The CDR3 totals 15 residues. V dropped 5 bases and J dropped 4 bases, with 14 bases sitting between them. The CDR3 spells CASSRTGGVTGELFF. The CDR3, as DNA: TGTGCCAGCAGCCGCACAGGGGGGGTCACCGGGGAGCTGTTTTTT.

This chain links TRBV11-1 with TRBJ2-1; D possibly corresponds to TRBD1 (6 bases). CDR3 size: 17 residues. Germline-derived CDR1 and CDR2 are SGHAT and FQDESV (reference sequence). Trimming took 3 bases from V and 7 from J, leaving 22 bases between them. The CDR3: CASSLTGRPGLGNEQFF. DNA of the CDR3: TGTGCCAGCAGCTTGACAGGACGTCCGGGGTTAGGGAATGAGCAGTTCTTC.

The chain employs TRBV10-2 and TRBJ2-7; D is undetermined. Germline V gives CDR1 WSHSY, CDR2 SAAADI. CDR3 length: 11 amino acids. V dropped 8 bases and J dropped 2 bases, with 7 bases sitting between them. The CDR3 coding sequence is TGCGCCAGCCGGTGGGCCTACGAGCAGTACTTC. Encoded protein: CASRWAYEQYF.

V gene TRBV5-4 combines with J gene TRBJ2-1; 11 bases line up with TRBD2. With V trimmed by 5 bases and J by 5 bases, 12 bases remained unmatched. CDR3 length: 17 residues. Germline-derived CDR1 and CDR2 are SGHNT and YYREEE (reference sequence). The CDR3 DNA reads TGTGCCAGCAGGGGCGGAACTAGCGGGAGTATCCACAATGAGCAGTTCTTC. It is translated as CASRGGTSGSIHNEQFF.

Concerning this clone itself: A junction boundary mismatches the germline segment, possibly from a read error. The DNA for the CDR3 is TGTGCCGGCAGCCCAGTGAACACTGAAGCTTTCTTT. It codes for CAGSPVNTEAFF. V gene TRBV7-9 combines with J gene TRBJ1-1, with D unresolved. Germline assignment: CDR1 SEHNR and CDR2 FQNEAQ (reference sequence). The CDR3 contains 12 residues.

The V gene is TRBV25-1, the J gene TRBJ1-2; TRBD1 agrees at 8 bases. The CDR3 covers 14 residues. Per the germline V gene, CDR1 is MGHDK and CDR2 is SYGVNS. After removal of 8 bases from V and 2 bases from J, the junction contained 7 bases not matched to a gene. CDR3 region: CASQRTGSNYGYTF. DNA of the CDR3: TGTGCCAGCCAACGGACAGGGTCGAACTATGGCTACACCTTC.

This rearrangement joins TRBV11-3 to TRBJ2-5; D is uncertain. The V end was cut by 1 base, the J end by 5 bases, with 11 bases between. The CDR3 sequence is 14 residues long. CDR1 and CDR2 (germline): SGHNT, YENEEA. The CDR3 nucleotides read TGTGCCAGCAGCTTAGGCGGCACGAGTGAGACCCAGTACTTC. This gives the protein CASSLGGTSETQYF.

The chain has TRBV29-1 and TRBJ1-1, with 9 positions matching TRBD1. This CDR3 spans 17 amino acids. Germline CDR1 is SQVTM and CDR2 is ANQGSEA. The J segment lost 5 bases and the V segment lost 0 bases, leaving 13 bases of the junction unmatched. The DNA of the CDR3 is TGCAGCGTTGAAGATAGGAGCCCGGACAGGGGAAGGACTGAAGCTTTCTTT. Translation gives CSVEDRSPDRGRTEAFF.

V is TRBV6-6 and J is TRBJ1-4; TRBD1 might be the D (5 bases). The CDR3 covers 14 residues. V lost 4 bases, J lost 7 bases, and 13 bases lay in between. Germline V gives CDR1 MNHNY, CDR2 SVGAGI (reference sequence). The CDR3 region is CASSLSRVAEKLFF. The CDR3, as DNA: TGTGCCAGCAGTTTGTCCAGGGTCGCTGAAAAACTGTTTTTT.

This chain joins TRBV11-2 and TRBJ1-1, with D uncertain. Germline values: CDR1 SGHAT, CDR2 FQNNGV. The CDR3 runs 13 residues. The germline V and J ends were trimmed by 2 bases and 3 bases, with 7 bases remaining between them. The CDR3 DNA reads as TGTGCCAGCAGCTTAAATCCGGACACTGAAGCTTTCTTT. Its protein product is CASSLNPDTEAFF.

V is TRBV7-2 and J is TRBJ1-1, with D perhaps matching TRBD1 (5 bases). Germline-derived CDR1 and CDR2 are SGHTA and FQGNSA. Trimming removed 2 bases at V and 0 bases at J, with 7 bases between. This CDR3 has 14 amino acids. For the CDR3, the DNA is TGTGCCAGCAGCTTACAGGGCGTGAACACTGAAGCTTTCTTT. Translating it yields CASSLQGVNTEAFF.

A single count supports this clone. The chain recombines TRBV4-1 with TRBJ1-5, with D perhaps TRBD1 (5 bases). Trimming removed 0 bases at V and 6 bases at J, with 15 bases between. The CDR3 consists of 16 residues. Germline values: CDR1 MGHRA, CDR2 YSYEKL. Here the CDR3 reads CASSQDPPGGGQPQHF. The CDR3 DNA is TGCGCCAGCAGCCAAGACCCCCCAGGTGGGGGTCAGCCCCAGCATTTT.

This clone is a singleton in its sample. CDR3 in amino acids: CASSLGTDANTGELFF. CDR3 sequence (DNA): TGTGCCAGCAGCCTGGGGACTGACGCGAACACCGGGGAGCTGTTTTTT. This chain connects TRBV7-8 to TRBJ2-2; D perhaps matches TRBD2 (6 bases). Trimming took 5 bases from V and 0 from J, leaving 13 bases between them. Per the germline V gene, CDR1 is SGHVS and CDR2 is FQNEAQ. CDR3 size: 16 residues.

This clone was detected only a few times. The chain is built from TRBV15 and TRBJ2-7; possible D gene TRBD2, 6 bases. The germline CDR1 and CDR2 sequences are LNHNV and YYDKDF (reference sequence). This CDR3 comprises 16 residues. V shed 2 bases and J shed 6 bases, with 20 bases lying between them. The CDR3 loop reads CATSRSIGGSIGEQYF. The CDR3, as DNA: TGTGCCACCAGCAGATCCATAGGAGGGTCCATCGGCGAGCAGTACTTC.

The rearrangement uses TRBV6-6 and TRBJ2-1; TRBD2 might be the D (7 bases). The CDR3 is made up of 12 amino acids. V was shortened by 6 bases and J by 14 bases, with 17 bases between the two germline ends. Germline loops: CDR1 MNHNY, CDR2 SVGAGI (reference sequence). As DNA, the CDR3 is TGTGCCAGCAGCACGGGGGGCCGCCCCGAGTTCTTC. Translating it yields CASSTGGRPEFF.

The chain joins TRBV30 to TRBJ1-6; D perhaps matches TRBD1 (6 bases). V lost 2 bases to trimming and J lost 6 bases, with 11 bases between them. CDR1 is GTSNPN, CDR2 SVGIG, per germline (reference sequence). This CDR3 has 14 residues. CDR3 sequence: CAWSMGAINSPLHF. The CDR3 nucleotides are TGTGCCTGGAGTATGGGGGCCATTAATTCACCCCTCCACTTT.

V gene TRBV5-5 combines with J gene TRBJ1-1, with D maybe TRBD1 (5 bases). Trimming cost V 4 bases and J 1 base, with 11 bases left between them. Germline loops: CDR1 SGHKS, CDR2 YYEKEE (reference sequence). The CDR3 extends over 14 amino acids. CDR3 coding DNA: TGTGCCAGCAGCGAGGGACGTAGGAACACTGAAGCTTTCTTT. Its translation is CASSEGRRNTEAFF.

The V and J genes are TRBV27 and TRBJ2-5; TRBD2 agrees at 11 bases. Germline CDR1 reads MNHEY; CDR2 reads SMNVEV (reference sequence). The CDR3 runs to 14 residues. V trimming: 6 bases; J trimming: 5 bases; junction bases outside the gene matches: 5. In nucleotides, the CDR3 is TGTGCCAGCAGCCTAGCGGGGGGAGTGGAGACCCAGTACTTC. Translation gives CASSLAGGVETQYF.

This sequence joins TRBV6-5 and TRBJ1-1; D is uncertain. From germline, CDR1 is MNHEY and CDR2 SVGAGI. This CDR3 has 15 amino acids. Trimming shortened V by 2 bases and J by 0 bases, and 10 bases separated the two germline ends. In DNA form, the CDR3 reads TGTGCCAGCAGTTACCAAAACGACTTGAACACTGAAGCTTTCTTT. Translating it yields CASSYQNDLNTEAFF.

DNA for the CDR3: TGTGCCAGTAGTGGGGGCCTCGGAAACACCATATATTTT. Translation gives CASSGGLGNTIYF. V gene TRBV19 combines with J gene TRBJ1-3, with D possibly being TRBD1 (6 bases). Germline V gene lookup returns CDR1 LNHDA and CDR2 SQIVND (reference sequence). V shed 5 bases and J shed 4 bases, with 9 bases lying between them. This CDR3 comprises 13 residues.

The V call is TRBV6-5, the J call TRBJ2-7; tentative D call: TRBD1 (6 bases). Trimming cost V 9 bases and J 2 bases, with 20 bases left between them. The CDR3 has 15 residues. Germline V gene lookup returns CDR1 MNHEY and CDR2 SVGAGI. The CDR3 nucleotides are TGTGCCAGTAGGGCCCCGACAGGACGTACCTACGAGCAGTACTTC. Translated: CASRAPTGRTYEQYF.

The chain joins TRBV11-3 to TRBJ2-7; perhaps TRBD1 as D (6 bases). Germline V gene data show CDR1 as SGHNT and CDR2 as YENEEA. The CDR3 totals 15 residues. Trimming shortened V by 1 base and J by 5 bases, and 15 bases separated the two germline ends. The CDR3: CASSLGGGGFDEQYF. The CDR3 DNA reads as TGTGCCAGCAGCTTAGGTGGTGGGGGCTTCGACGAGCAGTACTTC.

V gene TRBV7-6 combines with J gene TRBJ2-5, with 8 bases aligning to TRBD1. CDR1 SGHVS and CDR2 FNYEAQ come from the germline V gene. V gave up 1 base and J gave up 5 bases; unmatched junction bases: 12. The CDR3 covers 17 residues. CDR3 in DNA: TGTGCCAGCAGCTTAGTGGGGACAGGCCCCTTCGGGGAGACCCAGTACTTC. It translates to CASSLVGTGPFGETQYF.

The chain links TRBV5-1 to TRBJ2-7; 8 nucleotides agree with TRBD2. Germline values: CDR1 SGHRS, CDR2 YFSETQ. This CDR3 is 16 amino acids long. V trimming: 0 bases; J trimming: 2 bases; junction bases outside the gene matches: 7. The CDR3 here is CASSLGLAGYPYEQYF. Written as DNA, the CDR3 is TGCGCCAGCAGCTTGGGGTTAGCGGGATACCCCTACGAGCAGTACTTC.